The rows below give T cell receptor beta chains drawn from one sample of a study of identical twins. A single record per CDR3 protein comes from TCRdb applying MiXCR to the 5' RACE reads. The table records approximately 890,000 distinct CDR3 sequences, roughly 12% of them present only once. The sample was also reused in another study, on yellow fever vaccine responses in identical twins.

The sample comprised PBMCs. These receptors originate from a woman under 30 in good health. Both conserved end residues are part of each CDR3. Fields, in order: D gene, clone size, J gene, V gene, CDR3 DNA, CDR3 protein. A D gene is named only where the DNA matches it firmly. Rows may omit the clone size; those that give it use once, few, many or a size class.

.,many,TRBJ1-5,TRBV20-1,TGCAGTGCTAGAGATCTCTCGAGACAGGAGTATCAGCCCCAGCATTTT,CSARDLSRQEYQPQHF
.,few,TRBJ2-7,TRBV29-1,TGCAGCGTTGAAGGCGGGACCTCCTACGAGCAGTACTTC,CSVEGGTSYEQYF
TRBD1,.,TRBJ1-1,TRBV6-1,TGTGCCAGCAGTAGAGGACAGGGAAGAGGGCTGGCTTTCTTT,CASSRGQGRGLAFF
.,.,TRBJ2-7,TRBV15,TGTGCCACCAGCAGACCCACCCCGCCCTCCTACGAGCAGTACTTC,CATSRPTPPSYEQYF
TRBD1,.,TRBJ1-1,TRBV12-3/TRBV12-4,TGTGCCAGCAGGATGAACAGGGGTAGGTCCAACACTGAAGCTTTCTTT,CASRMNRGRSNTEAFF
.,few,TRBJ2-5,TRBV28,TGTGCCAGCAGTCACGTCGGCACCTCGTACCAAGAGACCCAGTACTTC,CASSHVGTSYQETQYF
TRBD2,few,TRBJ2-3,TRBV5-5,TGTGCCAGCAGCCGGGGACTAGCGAGGGCAGATACGCAGTATTTT,CASSRGLARADTQYF
.,.,TRBJ1-1,TRBV27,TGTGCCAGCAGTTTATATAAGGGTTGGAACACTGAAGCTTTCTTT,CASSLYKGWNTEAFF
.,.,TRBJ2-2,TRBV6-1,TGTGCCAGCAGGGAAGGGGACGATGGCACCGGGGAGCTGTTTTTT,CASREGDDGTGELFF
TRBD2,few,TRBJ2-3,TRBV11-2,TGTGCCAGCAGCCCGAAAGGACTAGCGGGAGGTTTAGATACGCAGTATTTT,CASSPKGLAGGLDTQYF
TRBD2,.,TRBJ2-1,TRBV7-2,TGTGCCAGCAGCTTTAGCGGGAGTTGGAATGAGCAGTTCTTC,CASSFSGSWNEQFF
.,few,TRBJ1-2,TRBV3-1,TGTGCCAGCAGCCAACTGGACAGCGGACGAGGCTACACCTTC,CASSQLDSGRGYTF
.,.,TRBJ2-1,TRBV7-2,TGTGCCAGCAGGAAGGGGAGCGTGGATGAGCAGTTCTTC,CASRKGSVDEQFF
TRBD1,few,TRBJ2-2,TRBV15,TGTGCCACCAGCAGGGAACAGGGGCCGAACACCGGGGAGCTGTTTTTT,CATSREQGPNTGELFF
.,.,TRBJ2-7,TRBV20-1,TGCAGTGCTAGAGAGGGGGCTATCGAGCAGTACTTC,CSAREGAIEQYF